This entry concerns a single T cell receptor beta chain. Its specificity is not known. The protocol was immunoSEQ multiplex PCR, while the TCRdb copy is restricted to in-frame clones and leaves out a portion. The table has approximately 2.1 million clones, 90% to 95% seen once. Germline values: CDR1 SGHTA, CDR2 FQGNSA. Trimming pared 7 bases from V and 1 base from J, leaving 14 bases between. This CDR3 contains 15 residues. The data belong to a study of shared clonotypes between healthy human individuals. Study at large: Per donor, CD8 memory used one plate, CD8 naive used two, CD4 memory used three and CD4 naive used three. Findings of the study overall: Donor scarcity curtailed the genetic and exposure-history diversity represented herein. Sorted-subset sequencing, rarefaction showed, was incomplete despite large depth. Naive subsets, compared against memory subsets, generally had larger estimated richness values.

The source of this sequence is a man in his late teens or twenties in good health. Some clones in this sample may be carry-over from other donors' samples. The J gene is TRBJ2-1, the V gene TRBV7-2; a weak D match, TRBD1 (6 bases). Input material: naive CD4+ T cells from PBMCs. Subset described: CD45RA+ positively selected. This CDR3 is CASTASDRSYNEQFF. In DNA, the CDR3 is TGTGCCAGCACCGCTTCGGACAGATCCTACAATGAGCAGTTCTTC.